This TCR beta chain was retrieved from a study of early T cells in non-severe SARS-CoV-2 infection. Study summary: From unsorted whole blood, bulk RNA was sequenced, and the chains remained unpaired.

Findings and caveats of the study: Private and CD4 specificities were missed by VDJdb matching, which favored anti-spike CD8 responses.

The TCR library protocol was used to attach unique molecular identifiers. These identifiers were attached to individual cDNA molecules. Each CDR3 protein is one row after TCRdb ran MiXCR on the 5' RACE reads. The sample yields 65,000 to 90,000 distinct CDR3 sequences, around an eighth seen once. Germline V gene data show CDR1 as ENHRY and CDR2 as SYGVKD. With V trimmed by 10 bases and J by 4 bases, 11 bases remained unmatched. The CDR3 loop spans 15 amino acids. In regard to this clonotype: Its antigen is as yet unknown.

The clonotype originates from an adult who was a healthcare worker with PCR-confirmed SARS-CoV-2 infection or an uninfected control (not recorded which). V and J are TRBV10-3 and TRBJ2-3; TRBD1 matches 10 bases. Source material: whole blood. CDR3 protein: CATEPGTGDPDTQYF. In DNA, the CDR3 is TGTGCCACTGAGCCAGGGACAGGGGACCCAGATACGCAGTATTTT.